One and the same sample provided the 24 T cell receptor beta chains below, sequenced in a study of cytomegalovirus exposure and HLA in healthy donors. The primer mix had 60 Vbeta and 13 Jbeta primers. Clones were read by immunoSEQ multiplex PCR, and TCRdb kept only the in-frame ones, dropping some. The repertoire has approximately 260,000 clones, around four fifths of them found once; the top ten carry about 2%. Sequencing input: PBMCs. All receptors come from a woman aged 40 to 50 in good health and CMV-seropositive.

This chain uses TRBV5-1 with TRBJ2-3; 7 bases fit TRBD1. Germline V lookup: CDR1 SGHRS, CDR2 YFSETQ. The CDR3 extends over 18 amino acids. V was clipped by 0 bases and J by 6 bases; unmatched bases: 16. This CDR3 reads CASSLELPRQGDMDTQYF. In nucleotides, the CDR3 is TGCGCCAGCAGCTTGGAACTCCCCCGACAGGGTGATATGGATACGCAGTATTTT.

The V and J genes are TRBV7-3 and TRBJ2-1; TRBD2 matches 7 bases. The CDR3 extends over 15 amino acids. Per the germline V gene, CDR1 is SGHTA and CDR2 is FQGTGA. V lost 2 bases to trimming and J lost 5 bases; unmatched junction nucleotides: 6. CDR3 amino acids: CASSLVLAAHNEQFF. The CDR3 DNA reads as TGTGCCAGCAGCTTAGTCCTAGCGGCCCACAATGAGCAGTTCTTC.

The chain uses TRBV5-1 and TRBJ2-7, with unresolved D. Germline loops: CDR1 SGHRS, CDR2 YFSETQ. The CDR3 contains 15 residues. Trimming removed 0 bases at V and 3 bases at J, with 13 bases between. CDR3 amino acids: CASSLEQRLFYEQYF. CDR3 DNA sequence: TGCGCCAGCAGCTTGGAGCAGAGGTTATTCTACGAGCAGTACTTC.

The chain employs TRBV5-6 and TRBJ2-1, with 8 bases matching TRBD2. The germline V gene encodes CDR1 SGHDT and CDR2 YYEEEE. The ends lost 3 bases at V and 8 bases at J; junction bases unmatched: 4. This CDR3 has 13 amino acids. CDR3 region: CASSSGREYEQFF. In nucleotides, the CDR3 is TGTGCCAGCAGCTCCGGGAGGGAATATGAGCAGTTCTTC.

CDR3 nucleotides: TGTGCCAGCACCCCTGGTGGCACAGGGCTTAACTATGGCTACACCTTC. This translates into CASTPGGTGLNYGYTF. V gene TRBV5-4 combines with J gene TRBJ1-2; possible D gene TRBD1, 6 bases. The CDR3 is 16 amino acids. V dropped 6 bases and J dropped 1 base, with 19 bases sitting between them. In germline, CDR1 is SGHNT, CDR2 YYREEE (reference sequence).

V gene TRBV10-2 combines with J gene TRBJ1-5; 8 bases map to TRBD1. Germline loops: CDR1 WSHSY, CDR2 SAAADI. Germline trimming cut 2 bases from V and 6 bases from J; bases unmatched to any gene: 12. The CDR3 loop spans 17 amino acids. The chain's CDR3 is CASSETRTGKVGQPQHF. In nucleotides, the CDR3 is TGCGCCAGCAGTGAGACTCGGACAGGGAAGGTGGGTCAGCCCCAGCATTTT.

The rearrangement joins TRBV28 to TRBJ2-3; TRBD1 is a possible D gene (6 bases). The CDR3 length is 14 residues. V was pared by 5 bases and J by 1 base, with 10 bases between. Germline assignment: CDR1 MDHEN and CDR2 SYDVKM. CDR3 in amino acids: CASSNRVGTDTQYF. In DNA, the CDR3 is TGTGCCAGCAGTAACAGGGTGGGCACAGATACGCAGTATTTT. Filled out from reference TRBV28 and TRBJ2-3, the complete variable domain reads DVKVTQSSRYLVKRTGEKVFLECVQDMDHENMFWYRQDPGLGLRLIYFSYDVKMKEKGDIPEGYSVSREKKERFSLILESASTNQTSMYLCASSNRVGTDTQYFGPGTRLTVL.

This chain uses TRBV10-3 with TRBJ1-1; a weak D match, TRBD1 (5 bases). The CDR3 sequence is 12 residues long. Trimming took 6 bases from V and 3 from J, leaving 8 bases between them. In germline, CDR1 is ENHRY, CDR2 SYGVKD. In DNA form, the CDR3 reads TGTGCCATCAGGGCAGGGTACACTGAAGCTTTCTTT. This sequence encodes CAIRAGYTEAFF.

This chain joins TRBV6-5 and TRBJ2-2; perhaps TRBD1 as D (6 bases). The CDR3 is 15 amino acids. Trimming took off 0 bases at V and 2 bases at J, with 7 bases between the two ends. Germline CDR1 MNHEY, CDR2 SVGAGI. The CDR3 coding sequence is TGTGCCAGCAGTTACTCGGGACATAACACCGGGGAGCTGTTTTTT. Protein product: CASSYSGHNTGELFF.

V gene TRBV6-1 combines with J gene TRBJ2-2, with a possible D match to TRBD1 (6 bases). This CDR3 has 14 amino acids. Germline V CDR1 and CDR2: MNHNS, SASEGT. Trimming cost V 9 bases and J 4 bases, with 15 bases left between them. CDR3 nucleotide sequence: TGTGCCAGTAACAGGGAAAAGGGCACCGGGGAGCTGTTTTTT. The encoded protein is CASNREKGTGELFF.

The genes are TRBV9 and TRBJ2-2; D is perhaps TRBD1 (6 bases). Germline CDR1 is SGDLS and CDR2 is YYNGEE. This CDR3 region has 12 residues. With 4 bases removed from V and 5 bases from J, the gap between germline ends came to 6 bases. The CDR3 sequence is CASSRGTGELFF. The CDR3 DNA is TGTGCCAGCAGCAGGGGGACCGGGGAGCTGTTTTTT.

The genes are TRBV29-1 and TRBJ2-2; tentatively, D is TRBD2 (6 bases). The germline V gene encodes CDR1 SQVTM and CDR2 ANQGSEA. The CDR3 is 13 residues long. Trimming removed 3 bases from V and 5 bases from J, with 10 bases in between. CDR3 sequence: CSVEGDFTGELFF. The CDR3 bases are TGCAGCGTTGAGGGGGACTTTACCGGGGAGCTGTTTTTT.

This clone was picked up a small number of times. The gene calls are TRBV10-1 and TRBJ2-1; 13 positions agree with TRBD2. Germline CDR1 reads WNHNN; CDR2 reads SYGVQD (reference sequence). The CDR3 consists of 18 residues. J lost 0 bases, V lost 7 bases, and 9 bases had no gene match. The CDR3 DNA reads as TGCGCCAGCACAACCGGGACTAGCGGGAAAAGCTCCTACAATGAGCAGTTCTTC. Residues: CASTTGTSGKSSYNEQFF.

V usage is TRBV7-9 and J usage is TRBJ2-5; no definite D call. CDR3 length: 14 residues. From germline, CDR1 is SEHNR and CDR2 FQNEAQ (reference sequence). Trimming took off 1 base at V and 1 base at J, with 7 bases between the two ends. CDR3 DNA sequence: TGTGCCAGCAGCTTAGGACTTGCCCAAGAGACCCAGTACTTC. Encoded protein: CASSLGLAQETQYF.

The CDR3 sequence: CASRSLTGAPDEQYF. In nucleotides, the CDR3 is TGTGCCAGCAGATCCCTGACAGGGGCCCCCGACGAGCAGTACTTC. The genes are TRBV6-5 and TRBJ2-7, with 8 bases that match TRBD1. CDR3 size: 15 residues. Germline V lookup: CDR1 MNHEY, CDR2 SVGAGI. V shed 6 bases, J shed 5 bases, and the junction held 12 bases outside the gene matches.

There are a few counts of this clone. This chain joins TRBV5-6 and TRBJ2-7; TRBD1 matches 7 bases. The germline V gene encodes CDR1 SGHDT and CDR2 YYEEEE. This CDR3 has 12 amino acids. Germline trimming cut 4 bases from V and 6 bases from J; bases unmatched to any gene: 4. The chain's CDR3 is CASSVQGTEQYF. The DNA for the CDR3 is TGTGCCAGCAGCGTACAGGGGACCGAGCAGTACTTC.

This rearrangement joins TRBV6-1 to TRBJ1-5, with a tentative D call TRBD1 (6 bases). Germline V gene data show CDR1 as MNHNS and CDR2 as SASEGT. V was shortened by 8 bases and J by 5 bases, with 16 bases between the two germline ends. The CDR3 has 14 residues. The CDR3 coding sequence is TGTGCCAGCGAAAGCGGGACACCTGATCAGCCCCAGCATTTT. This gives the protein CASESGTPDQPQHF.

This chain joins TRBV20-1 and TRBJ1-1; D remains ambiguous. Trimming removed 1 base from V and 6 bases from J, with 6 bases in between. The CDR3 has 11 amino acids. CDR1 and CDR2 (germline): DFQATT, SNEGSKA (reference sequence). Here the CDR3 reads CSARVISEAFF. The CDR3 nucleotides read TGCAGTGCTAGAGTAATTTCTGAAGCTTTCTTT.

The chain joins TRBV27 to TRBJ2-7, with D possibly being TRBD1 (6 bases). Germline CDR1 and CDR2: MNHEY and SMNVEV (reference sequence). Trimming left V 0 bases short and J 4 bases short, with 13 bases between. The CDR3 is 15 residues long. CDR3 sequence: CASSLSGDNWYEQYF. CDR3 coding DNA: TGTGCCAGCAGTTTATCGGGGGACAACTGGTACGAGCAGTACTTC.

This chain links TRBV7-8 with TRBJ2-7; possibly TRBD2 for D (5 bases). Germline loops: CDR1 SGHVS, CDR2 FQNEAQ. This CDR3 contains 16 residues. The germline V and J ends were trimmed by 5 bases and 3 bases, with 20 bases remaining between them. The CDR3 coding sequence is TGTGCCAGCAGCCGAGCCAGCACCGGGATAAACTACGAGCAGTACTTC. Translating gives CASSRASTGINYEQYF.

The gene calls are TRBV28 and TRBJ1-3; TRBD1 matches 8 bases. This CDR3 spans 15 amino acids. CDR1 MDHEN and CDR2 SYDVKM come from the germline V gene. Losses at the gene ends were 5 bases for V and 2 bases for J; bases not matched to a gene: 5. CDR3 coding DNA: TGTGCCAGCAGTAATCCGACAGGGGCTGGAAACACCATATATTTT. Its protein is CASSNPTGAGNTIYF.

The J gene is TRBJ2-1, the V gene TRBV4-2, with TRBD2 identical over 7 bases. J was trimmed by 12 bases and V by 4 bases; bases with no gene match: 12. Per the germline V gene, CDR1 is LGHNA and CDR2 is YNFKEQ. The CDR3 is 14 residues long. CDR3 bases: TGTGCCAGCAGCCCCCTGAGGGAGGGTGAGGCGCAGTTCTTC. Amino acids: CASSPLREGEAQFF.

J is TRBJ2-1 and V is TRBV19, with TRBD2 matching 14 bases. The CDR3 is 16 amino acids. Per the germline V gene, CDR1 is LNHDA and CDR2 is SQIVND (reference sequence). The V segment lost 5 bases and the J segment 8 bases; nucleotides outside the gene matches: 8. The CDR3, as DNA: TGTGCCAGTAGTCCCTGGGGACTAGCGGGAGTCGATGAGCAGTTCTTC. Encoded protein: CASSPWGLAGVDEQFF.

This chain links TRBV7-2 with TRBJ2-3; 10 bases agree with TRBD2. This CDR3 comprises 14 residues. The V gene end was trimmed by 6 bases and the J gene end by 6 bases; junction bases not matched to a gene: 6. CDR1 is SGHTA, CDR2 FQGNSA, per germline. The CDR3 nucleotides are TGTGCCAGCAGGAAAGGACTAGCGGTGGATACGCAGTATTTT. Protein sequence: CASRKGLAVDTQYF.